Below, 25 T cell receptor beta chains from the same sample are listed, as sequenced in a study of T-cell reconstitution after alpha-beta-depleted transplantation in children. Unique molecular identifiers were incorporated during preparation of the TCRbeta library. Each CDR3 protein gets one entry after TCRdb re-called the PCR reads with MiXCR. The sample includes some 840,000 distinct CDR3 sequences, roughly 15% of them seen just once. The sequenced sample was PBMCs, mostly from graft donor cells, obtained 360 days after TCRalphabeta/CD19-depleted stem cell transplant. Receptors originate from a male patient between 5 and 17 years old who had a stem cell transplant for acute lymphoblastic leukemia, so the T cells may come from the graft donor.

The chain uses TRBV20-1 and TRBJ1-6; D gene ambiguous. CDR3 size: 16 residues. The germline gives CDR1 DFQATT, CDR2 SNEGSKA (reference sequence). V lost 5 bases, J lost 3 bases, and 17 bases lay in between. DNA of the CDR3: TGCAGTGCTTCCCCGGGGAGGGCAGACTATAATTCACCCCTCCACTTT. Translating gives CSASPGRADYNSPLHF.

The chain recombines TRBV7-9 with TRBJ1-2; D not certain. With 5 bases removed from V and 4 bases from J, the gap between germline ends came to 8 bases. This CDR3 region has 12 residues. Germline CDR1 and CDR2: SEHNR and FQNEAQ (reference sequence). The CDR3 DNA is TGTGCCAGCAGCGACGGATCCTATGGCTACACCTTC. Protein product: CASSDGSYGYTF. Full variable domain (remainder filled in from reference TRBV7-9 and TRBJ1-2): DTGVSQNPRHKITKRGQNVTFRCDPISEHNRLYWYRQTLGQGPEFLTYFQNEAQLEKSRLLSDRFSAERPKGSFSTLEIQRTEQGDSAMYLCASSDGSYGYTFGSGTRLTVV.

This clonotype was recorded at least ten times. V usage is TRBV28 and J usage is TRBJ1-5; D perhaps matches TRBD1 (6 bases). V lost 6 bases, J lost 3 bases, and 12 bases lay in between. This CDR3 has 14 residues. Germline V gives CDR1 MDHEN, CDR2 SYDVKM. In DNA form, the CDR3 reads TGTGCCAGCAGCACCGACAGGCTCAATCAGCCCCAGCATTTT. Its protein is CASSTDRLNQPQHF.

The chain carries TRBV7-2 and TRBJ2-7, with D possibly TRBD1 on 5 matching bases. V was shortened by 4 bases and J by 5 bases, with 15 bases between the two germline ends. Germline V gene lookup returns CDR1 SGHTA and CDR2 FQGNSA. The CDR3 consists of 14 residues. The CDR3 spells CASSSRPGKHEQYF. The CDR3 DNA reads TGTGCCAGCAGCTCCCGACCAGGGAAGCACGAGCAGTACTTC.

This clonotype has just a few counts. The chain links TRBV6-2 or TRBV6-3 to TRBJ1-2; D gene ambiguous. The V gene lost 4 bases and the J gene lost 2 bases, with 14 bases spanning the gap. The length of the CDR3 is 15 residues. Germline V gene sequence: CDR1 MNHEY, CDR2 SVGEGT. Here the CDR3 DNA reads TGTGCCAGCAGTTCGACCGTCTTCGGGAACTATGGCTACACCTTC. It codes for CASSSTVFGNYGYTF.

The chain joins TRBV5-1 to TRBJ2-3; 14 bases fit TRBD2. The CDR3 loop spans 19 amino acids. CDR1 is SGHRS, CDR2 YFSETQ, per germline. Trimming at V came to 0 bases and at J to 0 bases, leaving 6 bases not matched to a gene. CDR3: CASSLDPGLAGASTDTQYF. The DNA of the CDR3 is TGCGCCAGCAGCTTGGACCCGGGACTAGCGGGGGCTAGCACAGATACGCAGTATTTT.

The sample holds many counts of this clonotype. This chain uses TRBV12-3 or TRBV12-4 with TRBJ2-7; D is perhaps TRBD2 (7 bases). Trimming took off 6 bases at V and 6 bases at J, with 15 bases between the two ends. This CDR3 region has 13 residues. For the CDR3, the DNA is TGTGCCAGCAGCTTGGGGGGGCTGGGCGAGCAGTACTTC. Translating it yields CASSLGGLGEQYF.

This clonotype has just a few counts. This chain uses TRBV5-1 with TRBJ2-2; 13 bases are a match to TRBD2. After removal of 2 bases from V and 2 bases from J, the junction contained 6 bases not matched to a gene. The CDR3 contains 18 residues. The germline CDR1 and CDR2 sequences are SGHRS and YFSETQ. The CDR3 DNA sequence: TGCGCCAGCAGCTTTCGGACTAGCGGGAGTAGAAACACCGGGGAGCTGTTTTTT. Translated, it gives CASSFRTSGSRNTGELFF.

This clonotype appeared a few times. V usage is TRBV6-5 and J usage is TRBJ2-2, with 8 bases aligning to TRBD1. V lost 2 bases to trimming and J lost 0 bases; unmatched junction nucleotides: 2. The CDR3 has 16 residues. Germline V CDR1 and CDR2: MNHEY, SVGAGI. The CDR3 region is CASSYGQGPNTGELFF. The CDR3 nucleotides are TGTGCCAGCAGTTACGGACAGGGACCGAACACCGGGGAGCTGTTTTTT.

This clonotype was counted between two and nine times. V usage is TRBV3-1 and J usage is TRBJ2-2, with D tentatively TRBD2 (6 bases). V was trimmed by 0 bases and J by 9 bases, leaving 17 bases between them. The germline V gene encodes CDR1 LGHDT and CDR2 YNNKEL (reference sequence). The length of the CDR3 is 16 residues. DNA for the CDR3: TGTGCCAGCAGCCAAGAAGTAACTATTGGGAGGCGGGAGCTGTTTTTT. Translating gives CASSQEVTIGRRELFF.

The chain has TRBV18 and TRBJ1-1; no clear D gene. V was cut by 1 base and J by 5 bases, with 11 bases left in between. The V gene's germline CDR1 is KGHSH and CDR2 LQKENI. CDR3 length: 14 residues. The CDR3 DNA is TGTGCCAGCTCACCACAAGTGGATTCGACTGAAGCTTTCTTT. Its protein is CASSPQVDSTEAFF. Looking up the rest from reference TRBV18 and TRBJ1-1 gives the full variable domain: NAGVMQNPRHLVRRRGQEARLRCSPMKGHSHVYWYRQLPEEGLKFMVYLQKENIIDESGMPKERFSAEFPKEGPSILRIQQVVRGDSAAYFCASSPQVDSTEAFFGQGTRLTVV.

The gene calls are TRBV12-5 and TRBJ2-7; a possible D gene is TRBD1 (5 bases). The CDR3 sequence is 15 residues long. V was pared by 1 base and J by 1 base, with 11 bases between. Looked up from germline, CDR1 is LGHNT and CDR2 is FRNRAP. The CDR3 DNA reads as TGTGCTAGTGGTTTGGGGGGCTACTATTCCTACGAGCAGTACTTC. Protein sequence: CASGLGGYYSYEQYF.

The chain couples TRBV5-1 to TRBJ2-3; D may be TRBD2 (5 bases). The germline gives CDR1 SGHRS, CDR2 YFSETQ. The ends were cut back, 0 bases at V and 4 bases at J, with 12 bases in the middle. The CDR3 is made up of 15 amino acids. The CDR3: CASSLDGVDSDTQYF. In DNA, the CDR3 is TGCGCCAGCAGCTTGGACGGGGTCGATTCAGATACGCAGTATTTT.

This clonotype turned up a few times. The chain links TRBV5-1 to TRBJ2-1; D unclear. From germline, CDR1 is SGHRS and CDR2 YFSETQ. The V end lost 0 bases, the J end lost 4 bases, and 8 bases lay between the germline ends. CDR3 length equals 14 residues. The CDR3 nucleotides read TGCGCCAGCAGCTTGGAATCTAATTACAATGAGCAGTTCTTC. Translated, it gives CASSLESNYNEQFF.

The chain combines TRBV28 with TRBJ2-7, with D hard to call. Germline-derived CDR1 and CDR2 are MDHEN and SYDVKM. V dropped 6 bases and J dropped 2 bases, with 23 bases sitting between them. The length of the CDR3 is 17 residues. For the CDR3, the DNA is TGTGCCAGCAGCCGCCCCGGTTGGGCGCCGGTAACCTACGAGCAGTACTTC. It yields the protein CASSRPGWAPVTYEQYF.

The genes are TRBV12-5 and TRBJ2-3; D remains unclear. Germline values: CDR1 LGHNT, CDR2 FRNRAP. The CDR3 totals 17 residues. V was clipped by 0 bases and J by 1 base, with 14 bases between them. CDR3 sequence: CASGLVIGPPRTDTQYF. Written as DNA, the CDR3 is TGTGCTAGTGGTTTGGTAATCGGACCACCCCGCACAGATACGCAGTATTTT.

The V and J genes are TRBV5-1 and TRBJ1-4; D remains unclear. CDR3 length: 15 residues. V was cut by 0 bases and J by 8 bases, with 14 bases left in between. Looked up from germline, CDR1 is SGHRS and CDR2 is YFSETQ. CDR3 amino acids: CASSLEGKTLEKLFF. The CDR3 coding sequence is TGCGCCAGCAGCTTGGAAGGCAAGACCTTAGAAAAACTGTTTTTT.

This clonotype was detected only a few times. CDR3 nucleotide sequence: TGTGCCACCAGGACTAGCGGGAGCGCGACCCAGTACTTC. Its protein is CATRTSGSATQYF. The genes are TRBV10-3 and TRBJ2-5, with 13 nucleotides matching TRBD2. CDR1 ENHRY and CDR2 SYGVKD come from the germline V gene. CDR3 size: 13 residues. The J segment lost 7 bases and the V segment lost 10 bases, leaving 6 bases of the junction unmatched.

This clonotype has more than one count but fewer than ten. This rearrangement joins TRBV24-1 to TRBJ2-1; TRBD1 matches at 9 bases. The length of the CDR3 is 16 residues. V lost 5 bases to trimming and J lost 5 bases; unmatched junction nucleotides: 9. CDR1 is KGHDR and CDR2 is SFDVKD in the germline V gene. In nucleotides, the CDR3 is TGTGCCACCAGTGGCCTGGACAGGGGCTATAACAATGAGCAGTTCTTC. Protein: CATSGLDRGYNNEQFF.

This clonotype was seen more than once but under ten times. The chain is built from TRBV29-1 and TRBJ2-4, with D possibly matching TRBD1 (6 bases). CDR3 length: 13 residues. The germline CDR1 and CDR2 sequences are SQVTM and ANQGSEA. The V end was cut by 5 bases, the J end by 9 bases, with 17 bases between. CDR3 bases: TGCAGCGTTAGGGACACTTGGGGGAGCATTCAGTACTTC. Translating it yields CSVRDTWGSIQYF.

This chain's CDR3 is CASSTSGTGEATNEKLFF. CDR3 coding DNA: TGTGCCAGCAGCACTTCCGGGACAGGGGAGGCCACTAATGAAAAACTGTTTTTT. The chain combines TRBV7-6 with TRBJ1-4; 10 bases align to TRBD1. J lost 2 bases, V lost 5 bases, and 11 bases had no gene match. The CDR3 contains 18 residues. Germline loops: CDR1 SGHVS, CDR2 FNYEAQ.

This clonotype was recorded a few times. An end of the junction does not agree with germline; a read error may underlie this. The rearrangement joins TRBV12-5 to TRBJ2-5, with D tentatively TRBD1 or TRBD2 (5 bases each). This CDR3 is built from 14 residues. Germline lookup yields CDR1 LGHNT and CDR2 FRNRAP. CDR3 region: CASGFSGTDPRGGF. Here the CDR3 DNA reads TGTGCTAGTGGTTTTTCTGGGACGGACCCTCGCGGAGGCTTC.

This clonotype has just a few counts. The V gene is TRBV18, the J gene TRBJ2-5; D tentatively fits TRBD1 or TRBD2 (6 bases each). This CDR3 comprises 15 residues. The germline V and J ends were trimmed by 0 bases and 4 bases, with 12 bases remaining between them. The germline gives CDR1 KGHSH, CDR2 LQKENI. DNA of the CDR3: TGTGCCAGCTCACCACCGGAGGGCAGGGGAGAGACCCAGTACTTC. Its protein is CASSPPEGRGETQYF.

The chain has TRBV12-3 or TRBV12-4 and TRBJ2-7; 7 bases agree with TRBD2. The CDR3 totals 14 residues. The V segment lost 4 bases and the J segment 2 bases; nucleotides outside the gene matches: 5. CDR3 bases: TGTGCCAGCAGTTCCGGGACTATTGCCTACGAGCAGTACTTC. This gives the protein CASSSGTIAYEQYF.

This chain joins TRBV28 and TRBJ2-4; no definite D call. The V gene's germline CDR1 is MDHEN and CDR2 SYDVKM. V was trimmed by 5 bases and J by 0 bases, leaving 11 bases between them. This CDR3 spans 15 amino acids. The CDR3 DNA sequence: TGTGCCAGCAGTCCCCCTGAGTCAGCCAAAAACATTCAGTACTTC. It codes for CASSPPESAKNIQYF.